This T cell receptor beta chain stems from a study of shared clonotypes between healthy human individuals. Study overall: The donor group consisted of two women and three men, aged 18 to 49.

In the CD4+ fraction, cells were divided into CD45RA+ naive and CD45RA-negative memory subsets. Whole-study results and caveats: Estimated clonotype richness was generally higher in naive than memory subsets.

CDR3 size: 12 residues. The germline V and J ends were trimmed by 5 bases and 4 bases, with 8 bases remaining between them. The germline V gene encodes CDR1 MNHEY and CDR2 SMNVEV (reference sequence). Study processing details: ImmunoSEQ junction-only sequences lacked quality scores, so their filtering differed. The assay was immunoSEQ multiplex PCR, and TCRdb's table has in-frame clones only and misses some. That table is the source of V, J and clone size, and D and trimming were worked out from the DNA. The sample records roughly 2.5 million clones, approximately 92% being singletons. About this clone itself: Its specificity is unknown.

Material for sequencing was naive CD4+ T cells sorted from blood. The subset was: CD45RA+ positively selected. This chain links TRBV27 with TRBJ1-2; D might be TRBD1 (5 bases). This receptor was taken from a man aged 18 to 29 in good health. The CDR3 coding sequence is TGTGCCAGCAGTCCGCAGGGCTATGGCTACACCTTC. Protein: CASSPQGYGYTF.